This T cell receptor beta chain was identified during a study of blood T cell repertoires in COVID-19 (dated by TCRdb to about 2020). A note on the overall study: Samples covering the acute and convalescent phases of COVID-19 were provided by collaborators in the United States, Italy and Spain. The material from the prospective study consisted of cDNA or gDNA derived from T cells, B-cell-depleted T cells, or PBMCs. Deeply sampled blood TCRbeta repertoires from subjects exposed to, actively infected with, or recovered from COVID-19 were included in the dataset. The repertoires were released in a freely available public database meant as a resource for research on the immune response to SARS-CoV-2. Samples were obtained from the ongoing ImmuneRACE study (first 160 participants) and from about 1,300 subjects provided by 6 global collaborators. A de-identified subject ID, COVID-19 status, age in years and sex were almost always included in the sample metadata. Where available, HLA class I and class II types were obtained from metadata supplied by the sample provider rather than from assay-based typing.

Worth noting for this clone: The clone's antigen remains unknown. No base-level quality is on record; no much larger clone is a single base apart.

Overall study results and their limits: How much clinical and demographic metadata was included differed by source and by participant, and the metadata was provided uncurated.

Collaborating institutions collected whole blood in K2EDTA tubes following their own protocols. For TCRbeta analysis, collaborators shipped samples in one of three forms: frozen whole blood, isolated PBMCs, or DNA extracted from either of those sample types. TCRbeta CDR3 regions were amplified from genomic DNA using the immunoSEQ Assay, a bias-controlled multiplex PCR. In the paper's pipeline: Nucleated cell counts per sample were estimated from amplification of reference gene primers within the assay. To quantify the absolute abundance of each unique TCRbeta CDR3 rearrangement, sequence reads were collapsed and filtered. For each sample, productive Simpson clonality was calculated as the square root of Simpson's diversity index across productive rearrangements. The table comes from immuneACCESS by way of TCRdb, which keeps in-frame sequences with V and J called. Part of the clones is missing from these tables; in studies checked, under half for an unresolved V gene and the rest for unknown reasons. That table is the source of V, J and clone size, and D and trimming were worked out from the DNA. The sample table shows approximately 230,000 clones, and around four fifths are seen once. Of the sample, roughly 5% is held by the ten largest clones.

The TCR sequence derives from an elderly man with acute or convalescent COVID-19. Sample: peripheral blood.

Here is the DNA: TGCGCCAGCAGCAGCGGACAGGGGGCCAACACCGGGGAGCTGTTTTTT. It is translated as CASSSGQGANTGELFF. This chain joins TRBV5-1 to TRBJ2-2, with 11 bases aligning to TRBD1. Based on the germline V gene, the CDR1 and CDR2 sequences are SGHRS and YFSETQ. V has 4 bases trimmed and J has 2 bases trimmed; junction bases matching no gene number 4. CDR3 length: 16 amino acids, cysteine to phenylalanine. Just the 48-base CDR3 DNA is kept, in frame starting at base 1.